A selection of T cell receptor beta chains follows, all from one sample in a study of T cell responses to AZD1222 COVID-19 vaccine. Using immunoSEQ multiplex PCR, the repertoire was profiled, and TCRdb retains in-frame clones only, with some absent. The table lists approximately 170,000 clones, 75% to 90% of them singletons, with about 6.9% in the top ten. Sequenced here: peripheral blood, sampled on day 0 of AZD1222 vaccination. The receptors come from an adult in good health. Both conserved end residues are part of each CDR3. Fields, in order: clone size, D gene, J gene, V gene, CDR3 protein, CDR3 DNA. The D gene is left open where the match is weak. Clone size is not always given. Where it is, it says once, few, many or a class for expanded clones.

-	-	TRBJ2-7	TRBV6-5	CASSYRPGYEQYF	TGTGCCAGCAGTTACAGGCCAGGCTACGAGCAGTACTTC
-	-	TRBJ2-4	TRBV4-1	CASSQEGIYREPKNIQYF	TGCGCCAGCAGCCAAGAGGGGATCTACAGGGAACCCAAAAACATTCAGTACTTC
few	TRBD1	TRBJ2-2	TRBV3-1/TRBV3-2	CASSQDVPGQGYTGELFF	TGTGCCAGCAGCCAAGATGTACCCGGACAGGGATACACCGGGGAGCTGTTTTTT
few	-	TRBJ2-1	TRBV12-5	CASANPQRSRGYNEQFF	TGTGCTAGTGCCAATCCCCAGCGGAGTCGGGGGTACAATGAGCAGTTCTTC
-	-	TRBJ1-6	TRBV4-3	CASSQISGPNNSPLHF	TGCGCCAGCAGCCAAATATCAGGGCCGAATAATTCACCCCTCCACTTT
-	-	TRBJ1-2	TRBV20-1	CSAGDPYGYTF	TGCAGTGCTGGAGATCCCTATGGCTACACCTTC
-	-	TRBJ2-5	TRBV7-9	CASSPSTGIEETQYF	TGTGCCAGCAGCCCAAGTACAGGGATAGAAGAGACCCAGTACTTC
once	TRBD1	TRBJ1-2	TRBV27	CASSFSYRDRGIWGYGYTF	TGTGCCAGCAGTTTCTCATACCGGGACAGGGGCATTTGGGGCTATGGCTACACCTTC
-	TRBD1	TRBJ1-2	TRBV19	CASSGRGDGYTF	TGTGCCAGTAGCGGCAGGGGGGATGGCTACACCTTC
once	-	TRBJ1-4	TRBV28	CASSLISQNEKLFF	TGTGCCAGCAGTTTAATCTCCCAGAATGAAAAACTGTTTTTT
-	TRBD1	TRBJ1-2	TRBV4-1	CASSQEGQETNYGYTF	TGCGCCAGCAGCCAAGAAGGACAGGAGACTAACTATGGCTACACCTTC
-	TRBD1	TRBJ2-3	TRBV7-9	CASGTGVTDTQYF	TGTGCCAGCGGGACAGGGGTGACAGATACGCAGTATTTT
-	TRBD1	TRBJ1-2	TRBV5-6	CASSIILPGQGIYGYTF	TGTGCCAGCAGCATCATTCTACCGGGACAGGGGATTTATGGCTACACCTTC
-	-	TRBJ1-1	TRBV19	CASSEREWVNTEAFF	TGTGCCAGTAGTGAAAGGGAGTGGGTGAACACTGAAGCTTTCTTT
-	-	TRBJ1-6	TRBV3-1/TRBV3-2	CASSQPGSNSPLHF	TGTGCCAGCAGCCAGCCTGGGTCGAATTCACCCCTCCACTTT
-	-	TRBJ1-3	TRBV6-5	CASSRLGSGNTIYF	TGTGCCAGCAGTCGACTGGGTTCAGGAAACACCATATATTTT
-	-	TRBJ2-1	TRBV12-5	CASAQAPISSNEQFF	TGTGCTAGTGCCCAAGCCCCAATCTCGTCGAATGAGCAGTTCTTC
-	TRBD1	TRBJ1-1	TRBV5-1	CASSLDLDRGLSEAFF	TGCGCCAGCAGCTTGGACCTGGACAGGGGGCTCAGTGAAGCTTTCTTT
-	TRBD1	TRBJ2-7	TRBV5-1	CASSLSWDREGEQYF	TGCGCCAGCAGCTTGTCTTGGGACAGGGAAGGCGAGCAGTACTTC
-	-	TRBJ1-2	TRBV18	CASLAETAGGYTF	TGTGCCAGCTTAGCCGAGACAGCTGGGGGCTACACCTTC
once	TRBD2	TRBJ2-3	TRBV7-9	CASSAPAGGTPGTDTQYF	TGTGCCAGCAGCGCCCCGGCGGGGGGGACCCCCGGCACAGATACGCAGTATTTT
-	TRBD1	TRBJ1-4	TRBV19	CASSTTGIWNEKLFF	TGTGCCAGTAGTACGACAGGGATCTGGAATGAAAAACTGTTTTTT
once	-	TRBJ1-5	TRBV7-2	CASSLGSGGNQPQHF	TGTGCCAGCAGCTTAGGGTCAGGAGGCAATCAGCCCCAGCATTTT
-	-	TRBJ1-5	TRBV6-1	CASSEARGLQPQHF	TGTGCCAGCAGTGAAGCGCGAGGTTTACAGCCCCAGCATTTT
-	-	TRBJ2-5	TRBV7-2	CASSLGSGGRETQYF	TGTGCCAGCAGCTTGGGTTCTGGGGGGAGGGAGACCCAGTACTTC
-	TRBD1	TRBJ1-2	TRBV4-1	CASSNPGQGVYGYTF	TGCGCCAGCAGCAACCCGGGACAGGGTGTTTATGGCTACACCTTC
-	TRBD1	TRBJ2-7	TRBV11-2	CASSLSGTGGHEQYF	TGTGCCAGCAGCTTATCCGGGACAGGGGGCCACGAGCAGTACTTC
-	TRBD2	TRBJ2-7	TRBV7-2	CASSRTSSGGQPPYEQYF	TGTGCCAGCAGCCGTACTTCGAGCGGGGGCCAACCTCCCTACGAGCAGTACTTC
-	-	TRBJ2-7	TRBV11-2	CASSYDPLQQYF	TGTGCCAGCAGCTATGACCCTCTCCAGCAGTACTTC
-	TRBD1	TRBJ1-1	TRBV5-1	CASSLIGTGRNTEAFF	TGCGCCAGCAGCTTGATTGGGACAGGCCGGAACACTGAAGCTTTCTTT
-	-	TRBJ2-1	TRBV7-7	CASSLSNAAGNSNEQFF	TGTGCTAGCAGCTTATCCAACGCGGCAGGGAATAGCAATGAGCAGTTCTTC
once	-	TRBJ1-1	TRBV4-3	CASSQEAGMNTEAFF	TGCGCCAGCAGCCAAGAGGCGGGAATGAACACTGAAGCTTTCTTT
few	TRBD2	TRBJ2-3	TRBV30	CARGLAGSDTQYF	TGTGCCCGAGGACTAGCGGGTTCAGATACGCAGTATTTT
-	TRBD1	TRBJ1-5	TRBV12-3/TRBV12-4	CASGNRGQPQHF	TGTGCCAGCGGGAACAGGGGCCAGCCCCAGCATTTT
-	-	TRBJ2-5	TRBV6-1	CASSEWGETQYF	TGTGCCAGCAGTGAATGGGGGGAGACCCAGTACTTC
-	TRBD1	TRBJ1-2	TRBV25-1	CASSRGQVYGYTF	TGTGCCAGCAGCCGGGGACAGGTCTATGGCTACACCTTC
once	-	TRBJ2-1	TRBV15	CATSLGQNYNEQFF	TGTGCCACCAGCTTGGGGCAGAACTACAATGAGCAGTTCTTC
-	-	TRBJ2-1	TRBV27	CASSSGDGSSYNEQFF	TGTGCCAGCAGTTCCGGAGACGGGAGCTCCTACAATGAGCAGTTCTTC
once	-	TRBJ2-7	TRBV28	CASNREYEQYF	TGTGCCAGCAATAGAGAATACGAGCAGTACTTC
-	-	TRBJ1-2	TRBV28	CASSLLFGGGQGYGYTF	TGTGCCAGCAGTTTATTGTTTGGCGGGGGGCAAGGCTATGGCTACACCTTC
-	-	TRBJ2-3	TRBV5-6	CASSGLDYTDTQYF	TGTGCCAGCAGCGGACTGGACTACACAGATACGCAGTATTTT
-	-	TRBJ1-1	TRBV4-1	CASSQDGGAGTEAFF	TGCGCCAGCAGCCAAGATGGGGGGGCGGGGACCGAAGCTTTCTTT
-	-	TRBJ1-2	TRBV3-1/TRBV3-2	CASSPSGDGYTF	TGTGCCAGCAGCCCGTCAGGGGATGGCTACACCTTC
-	TRBD1	TRBJ1-6	TRBV27	CASSTADRADNSPLHF	TGTGCCAGCAGTACCGCGGACAGGGCTGATAATTCACCCCTCCACTTT
-	TRBD1	TRBJ2-1	TRBV9	CASSGTGTGYNEQFF	TGTGCCAGCAGCGGTACCGGGACAGGATACAATGAGCAGTTCTTC
-	TRBD1	TRBJ2-5	TRBV19	CASPQGRQGADRETQYF	TGTGCCAGTCCCCAGGGGCGACAGGGGGCAGATAGAGAGACCCAGTACTTC
-	TRBD1	TRBJ2-2	TRBV29-1	CSVQRGPRLTNTGELFF	TGCAGCGTTCAGAGGGGGCCACGACTGACGAACACCGGGGAGCTGTTTTTT
-	TRBD1	TRBJ1-1	TRBV18	CASSPQGAMNTEAFF	TGTGCCAGCTCACCTCAGGGGGCCATGAACACTGAAGCTTTCTTT
once	-	TRBJ2-1	TRBV18	CASSPPFPSVYNEQFF	TGTGCCAGCTCACCACCCTTTCCTAGTGTCTACAATGAGCAGTTCTTC